This T cell receptor (beta chain) originates from a study of T cell responses to AZD1222 COVID-19 vaccine. Method: immunoSEQ multiplex PCR; TCRdb's copy keeps in-frame clones and lacks some. The sample has about 88,000 clones, roughly nine tenths seen once. On this clone: The antigen is not known.

The CDR3 is 12 amino acids. Germline lookup yields CDR1 SQVTM and CDR2 ANQGSEA. Trimming removed 4 bases from V and 6 bases from J, with 11 bases in between. Points from the study as a whole: Spike as a whole was targeted by vaccine-associated CD4 TCRs, dominant at 160-218 and 743-854. Unmutated variant regions are reportedly targeted by nearly half of spike-specific TCRs. Receipt of two AZD1222 doses was followed by a rise in Spike-specific TCR breadth and depth. Mostly white British, mostly female donors; authors suggested clonal diversity may be underestimated.

The clonotype was recovered from an adult in good health. The gene calls are TRBV29-1 and TRBJ2-3, with no clear D. The source material was peripheral blood, sampled on day 0 of AZD1222 vaccination. The CDR3 bases are TGCAGCGTTGTTGAGTCCGGGGATACGCAGTATTTT. It is translated as CSVVESGDTQYF.